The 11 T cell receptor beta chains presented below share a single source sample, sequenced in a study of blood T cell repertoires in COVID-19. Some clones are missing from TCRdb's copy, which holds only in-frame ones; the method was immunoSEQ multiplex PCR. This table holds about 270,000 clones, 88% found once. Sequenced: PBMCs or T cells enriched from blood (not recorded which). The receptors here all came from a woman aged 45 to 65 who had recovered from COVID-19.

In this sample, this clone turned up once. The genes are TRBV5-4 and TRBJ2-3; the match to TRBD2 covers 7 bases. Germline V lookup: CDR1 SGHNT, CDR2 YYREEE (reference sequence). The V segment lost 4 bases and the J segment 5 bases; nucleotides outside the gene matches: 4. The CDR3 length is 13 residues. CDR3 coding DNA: TGTGCCAGCAGCCTCTGGGGGGGAGATACGCAGTATTTT. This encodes CASSLWGGDTQYF.

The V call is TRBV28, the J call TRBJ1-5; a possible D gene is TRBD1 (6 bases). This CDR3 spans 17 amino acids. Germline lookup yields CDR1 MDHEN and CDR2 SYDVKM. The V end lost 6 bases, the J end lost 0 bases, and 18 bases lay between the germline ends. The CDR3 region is CASSRQAPPYSNQPQHF. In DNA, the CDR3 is TGTGCCAGCAGCCGACAGGCTCCCCCGTATAGCAATCAGCCCCAGCATTTT.

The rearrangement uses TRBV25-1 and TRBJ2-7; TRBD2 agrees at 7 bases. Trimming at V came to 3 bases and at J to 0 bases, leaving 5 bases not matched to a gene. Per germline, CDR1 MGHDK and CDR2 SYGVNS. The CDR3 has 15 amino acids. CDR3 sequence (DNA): TGTGCCAGCAGTGAGATCGGCGGGAGCTCCTACGAGCAGTACTTC. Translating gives CASSEIGGSSYEQYF.

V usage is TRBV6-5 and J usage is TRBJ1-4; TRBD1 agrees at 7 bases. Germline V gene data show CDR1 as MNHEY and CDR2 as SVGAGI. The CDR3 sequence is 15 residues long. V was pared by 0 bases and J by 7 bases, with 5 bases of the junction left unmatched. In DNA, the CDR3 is TGTGCCAGCAGTTACTCTAGACAGGGAACTGAAAAACTGTTTTTT. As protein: CASSYSRQGTEKLFF.

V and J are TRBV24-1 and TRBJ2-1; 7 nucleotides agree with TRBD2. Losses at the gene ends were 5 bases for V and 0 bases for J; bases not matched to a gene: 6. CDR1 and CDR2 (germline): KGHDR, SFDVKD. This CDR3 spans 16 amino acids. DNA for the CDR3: TGTGCCACCAGTGGAGTAAGGGAGGGCTCCTACAATGAGCAGTTCTTC. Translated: CATSGVREGSYNEQFF.

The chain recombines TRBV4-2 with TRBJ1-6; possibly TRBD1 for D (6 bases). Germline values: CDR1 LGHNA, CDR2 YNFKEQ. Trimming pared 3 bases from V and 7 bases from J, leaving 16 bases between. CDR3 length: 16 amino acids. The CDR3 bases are TGTGCCAGCAGCCAGGCACAGGGAACTAAGAATTCACCCCTCCACTTT. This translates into CASSQAQGTKNSPLHF.

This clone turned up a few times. Written as DNA, the CDR3 is TGTGCCAGTAGTATAGTCGGGAGTTTTGACAATGAGCAGTTCTTC. As protein: CASSIVGSFDNEQFF. V is TRBV19 and J is TRBJ2-1, with TRBD2 as a possible D gene (6 bases). The V end was cut by 1 base, the J end by 5 bases, with 12 bases between. CDR1 and CDR2 from the germline V gene are LNHDA and SQIVND (reference sequence). The CDR3 is made up of 15 amino acids.

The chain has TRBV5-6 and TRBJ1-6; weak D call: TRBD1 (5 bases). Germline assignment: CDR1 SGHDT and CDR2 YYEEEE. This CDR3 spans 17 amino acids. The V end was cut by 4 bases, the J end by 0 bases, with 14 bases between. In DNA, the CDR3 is TGTGCCAGCAGCAGGGCGGCAGACAGCTCCTATAATTCACCCCTCCACTTT. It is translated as CASSRAADSSYNSPLHF.

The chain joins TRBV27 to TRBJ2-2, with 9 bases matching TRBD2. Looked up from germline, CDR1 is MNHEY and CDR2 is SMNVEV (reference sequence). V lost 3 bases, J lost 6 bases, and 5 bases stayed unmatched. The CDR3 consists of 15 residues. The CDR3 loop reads CASSFNAGGAGELFF. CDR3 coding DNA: TGTGCCAGCAGTTTTAACGCGGGAGGGGCCGGGGAGCTGTTTTTT.

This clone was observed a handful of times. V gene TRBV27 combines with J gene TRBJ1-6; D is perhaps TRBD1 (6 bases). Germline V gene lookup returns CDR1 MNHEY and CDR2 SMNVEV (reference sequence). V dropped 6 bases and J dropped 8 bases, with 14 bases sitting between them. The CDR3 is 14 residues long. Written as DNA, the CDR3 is TGTGCCAGCAGCGACAGGACCCGCGATTCACCCCTCCACTTT. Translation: CASSDRTRDSPLHF.

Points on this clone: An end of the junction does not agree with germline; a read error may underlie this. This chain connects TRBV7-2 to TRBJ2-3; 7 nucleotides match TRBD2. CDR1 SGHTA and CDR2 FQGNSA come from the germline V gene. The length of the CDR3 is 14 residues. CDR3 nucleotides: TGTGCCGGCAGCTTATCGGCGGGAGTGGATACGCAGTATTTT. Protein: CAGSLSAGVDTQYF.